One and the same sample provided the 21 T cell receptor beta chains below, sequenced in a study of cytomegalovirus exposure and HLA in healthy donors. Primers for the PCR totalled 60 Vbeta and 13 Jbeta. Method: immunoSEQ multiplex PCR; TCRdb's copy keeps in-frame clones and lacks some. This sample has 45,000 to 75,000 clones, with less than 85% found just once. Sequencing used PBMCs. Receptors were obtained from a woman between 55 and 75 years old in good health and CMV-seropositive.

The gene calls are TRBV7-6 and TRBJ2-7; 11 bases map to TRBD2. V lost 8 bases to trimming and J lost 2 bases; unmatched junction nucleotides: 8. Germline values: CDR1 SGHVS, CDR2 FNYEAQ. This CDR3 has 15 amino acids. CDR3 protein: CASGVIAGGPYEQYF. CDR3 nucleotides: TGTGCCAGCGGGGTAATAGCGGGGGGGCCCTACGAGCAGTACTTC.

This clone was detected a few times. CDR3: CASSSGYQPQHF. The CDR3 coding sequence is TGTGCCAGCAGCTCAGGGTATCAGCCCCAGCATTTT. This sequence joins TRBV25-1 and TRBJ1-5; the D gene is possibly TRBD1 (5 bases). Trimming cost V 6 bases and J 5 bases, with 8 bases left between them. From germline, CDR1 is MGHDK and CDR2 SYGVNS. The CDR3 is 12 amino acids.

The rearrangement uses TRBV19 and TRBJ1-1, with 7 bases lining up with TRBD1. Looked up from germline, CDR1 is LNHDA and CDR2 is SQIVND (reference sequence). This CDR3 region has 14 residues. V dropped 6 bases and J dropped 4; count of bases not matched to a gene: 8. Written as DNA, the CDR3 is TGTGCCAGTAGGAGCGACAGGGCAACCACTGAAGCTTTCTTT. Amino acid sequence: CASRSDRATTEAFF.

The chain recombines TRBV7-2 with TRBJ2-3; D is possibly TRBD1 (6 bases). The germline V gene has CDR1 SGHTA and CDR2 FQGNSA. The CDR3 has 16 amino acids. The V gene lost 5 bases and the J gene lost 3 bases, with 18 bases spanning the gap. The DNA of the CDR3 is TGTGCCAGCAGCCTCTTGGTGGGGGCGGTAACAGATACGCAGTATTTT. Encoded protein: CASSLLVGAVTDTQYF.

The chain couples TRBV7-9 to TRBJ1-1; the D gene is possibly TRBD1 (6 bases). The CDR3 extends over 15 amino acids. Germline lookup yields CDR1 SEHNR and CDR2 FQNEAQ (reference sequence). Trimming took 1 base from V and 1 from J, leaving 10 bases between them. CDR3 amino acids: CASSLVQGRNTEAFF. The CDR3 bases are TGTGCCAGCAGCTTAGTTCAGGGGAGGAACACTGAAGCTTTCTTT.

In its sample, this clone was seen a few times. V and J are TRBV2 and TRBJ2-7; 9 nucleotides agree with TRBD1. The V segment lost 10 bases and the J segment 2 bases; nucleotides outside the gene matches: 6. The CDR3 runs to 13 residues. Germline CDR1 reads SNHLY; CDR2 reads FYNNEI. The CDR3: CATSGQGTYEQYF. CDR3 nucleotide sequence: TGTGCCACCTCTGGACAGGGGACCTACGAGCAGTACTTC.

With respect to this clone: The junction departs from germline at one end; a sequencing error may be responsible. This chain links TRBV7-8 with TRBJ2-7; possibly TRBD1 for D (6 bases). Germline CDR1 and CDR2: SGHVS and FQNEAQ. The CDR3 spans 13 residues. In DNA form, the CDR3 reads TGTGTCAGCAGCTTGCGACAGGCCTACGAGCAGTACTTC. This sequence encodes CVSSLRQAYEQYF.

This clone has just one count. The chain couples TRBV19 to TRBJ2-1, with 9 bases lining up with TRBD2. The CDR3 is 16 residues long. The junction had 7 bases not matched to a gene; V was cut back by 7 bases and J by 0 bases. CDR1 LNHDA and CDR2 SQIVND come from the germline V gene (reference sequence). CDR3 sequence: CASKTSGRGSYNEQFF. CDR3 DNA sequence: TGTGCCAGTAAGACTAGCGGTCGGGGCTCCTACAATGAGCAGTTCTTC.

The rearrangement links TRBV27 to TRBJ2-2; possibly TRBD2 for D (5 bases). The V end was cut by 4 bases, the J end by 2 bases, with 8 bases between. CDR1 MNHEY and CDR2 SMNVEV come from the germline V gene (reference sequence). The CDR3 runs 14 residues. CDR3 DNA: TGTGCCAGCAGTTGGCGGACTAACACCGGGGAGCTGTTTTTT. As protein: CASSWRTNTGELFF.

The genes are TRBV5-1 and TRBJ2-3, with no clear D. The CDR3 totals 15 residues. V lost 1 base and J 0 bases, leaving 9 bases between the germline ends. Germline-derived CDR1 and CDR2 are SGHRS and YFSETQ. The CDR3 region is CASSLSPTSTDTQYF. The CDR3 region has the DNA TGCGCCAGCAGCTTGAGCCCCACGAGCACAGATACGCAGTATTTT.

As DNA, the CDR3 is TGTGCCAGCACTCTAGGGGGGGGCGGCTCCTACGAGCAGTACTTC. This codes for CASTLGGGGSYEQYF. This rearrangement joins TRBV2 to TRBJ2-7; maybe TRBD2 (7 bases). The V gene lost 7 bases and the J gene lost 0 bases, with 16 bases spanning the gap. The CDR3 is 15 amino acids. CDR1 and CDR2 (germline): SNHLY, FYNNEI.

This chain connects TRBV6-5 to TRBJ2-3; maybe TRBD2 (6 bases). V was clipped by 0 bases and J by 0 bases, with 7 bases between them. The germline gives CDR1 MNHEY, CDR2 SVGAGI. There are 15 residues in the CDR3. This CDR3 is CASSYSAGSTDTQYF. In nucleotides, the CDR3 is TGTGCCAGCAGTTACTCGGCGGGGAGCACAGATACGCAGTATTTT.

This clone came up a few times. V is TRBV10-2 and J is TRBJ2-2; D gene unclear. Germline V gives CDR1 WSHSY, CDR2 SAAADI. The CDR3 runs 13 residues. V was cut by 1 base and J by 8 bases, with 8 bases left in between. The CDR3 sequence is CASSEFFGGELFF. DNA for the CDR3: TGCGCCAGCAGTGAGTTCTTCGGGGGGGAGCTGTTTTTT.

V is TRBV5-1 and J is TRBJ2-5; D uncertain. The CDR3 is made up of 14 amino acids. The ends were cut back, 1 base at V and 0 bases at J, with 7 bases in the middle. CDR1 is SGHRS, CDR2 YFSETQ, per germline. For the CDR3, the DNA is TGCGCCAGCAGCTTGCTCCCGGACCAAGAGACCCAGTACTTC. It codes for CASSLLPDQETQYF.

Remarks on this clone: A read error may produce the germline difference seen at one junction end. The chain couples TRBV7-7 to TRBJ2-3; maybe TRBD2 (5 bases). This CDR3 spans 12 amino acids. CDR1 is SSHAT and CDR2 is FNYEAQ in the germline V gene (reference sequence). CDR3 sequence: CASSPRGDTQYF. The DNA of the CDR3 is TGTGCTAGCAGCCCCCGGGGAGATACGCAGTATTTT.

J is TRBJ2-7 and V is TRBV5-1; no firm D call. There are 15 residues in the CDR3. Germline CDR1 is SGHRS and CDR2 is YFSETQ. Trimming shortened V by 0 bases and J by 0 bases, and 10 bases separated the two germline ends. The CDR3 sequence: CASSLADWSSYEQYF. In nucleotides, the CDR3 is TGCGCCAGCAGCTTGGCCGACTGGAGCTCCTACGAGCAGTACTTC.

The V and J genes are TRBV4-3 and TRBJ2-3, with 10 bases identical to TRBD2. The CDR3 length is 19 residues. Germline loops: CDR1 LGHNA, CDR2 YSLEER. The V and J ends lost 3 bases and 2 bases, in that order; junction bases with no gene match: 14. The chain's CDR3 is CASSHDRVSGGLNTDTQYF. The CDR3 DNA is TGCGCCAGCAGCCATGATCGGGTTAGCGGGGGGCTTAACACAGATACGCAGTATTTT.

The chain has TRBV19 and TRBJ1-3, with 11 bases that match TRBD1. The V gene end was trimmed by 5 bases and the J gene end by 0 bases; junction bases not matched to a gene: 6. Germline CDR1 reads LNHDA; CDR2 reads SQIVND (reference sequence). The CDR3 spans 17 residues. CDR3 sequence: CASSADRGQYSGNTIYF. In DNA form, the CDR3 reads TGTGCCAGTAGTGCGGACAGGGGGCAATACTCTGGAAACACCATATATTTT.

This clone is a singleton in its sample. The chain combines TRBV11-2 with TRBJ2-1; possibly TRBD1 for D (6 bases). Per germline, CDR1 SGHAT and CDR2 FQNNGV. V lost 6 bases, J lost 10 bases, and 13 bases lay in between. This CDR3 is 12 amino acids long. In DNA, the CDR3 is TGTGCCAGCAGGCCCCAGAGGGGGGAGCAGTTCTTC. Amino acids: CASRPQRGEQFF. The variable domain in full, completed from reference TRBV11-2 and TRBJ2-1, reads EAGVAQSPRYKIIEKRQSVAFWCNPISGHATLYWYQQILGQGPKLLIQFQNNGVVDDSQLPKDRFSAERLKGVDSTLKIQPAKLEDSAVYLCASRPQRGEQFFGPGTRLTVL.

Only one count was recorded for this clone. The V and J genes are TRBV5-6 and TRBJ2-5, with 9 bases aligning to TRBD2. V trimming: 2 bases; J trimming: 1 base; junction bases outside the gene matches: 6. The germline gives CDR1 SGHDT, CDR2 YYEEEE. The CDR3 runs to 16 residues. The CDR3 sequence: CASSFYSGSGQETQYF. Written as DNA, the CDR3 is TGTGCCAGCAGCTTCTATAGCGGGAGTGGCCAAGAGACCCAGTACTTC.

V gene TRBV2 combines with J gene TRBJ2-2; 11 nucleotides line up with TRBD2. Germline CDR1 is SNHLY and CDR2 is FYNNEI. The V and J ends lost 6 bases and 1 base, in that order; junction bases with no gene match: 4. The CDR3 covers 16 residues. CDR3 sequence: CASSRGTSGNTGELFF. CDR3 sequence (DNA): TGTGCCAGCAGCAGAGGGACTAGCGGGAACACCGGGGAGCTGTTTTTT.